This TCR beta chain was retrieved from a study of blood T cells in healthy people across ages. A second roughly 6 to 12 cycle PCR used barcoded and J-beta primers. TCRdb used MiXCR to reprocess the 5' RACE reads, holding one entry per CDR3 protein. The sample lists hundreds of thousands of distinct CDR3 sequences, about 30% occurring once. This CDR3 is 14 amino acids long. Unmatched junction bases numbered 5, after V lost 3 bases and J lost 4 bases. Germline V gives CDR1 DFQATT, CDR2 SNEGSKA (reference sequence). This clonotype was seen only a few times. The chain couples TRBV20-1 to TRBJ1-5; 8 bases are shared with TRBD1. The specimen was blood. The receptor's source is a woman aged 80 or over in good health. CDR3 bases: TGCAGTGCTAGCCGACAGGGGAGGAATCAGCCCCAGCATTTT. It translates to CSASRQGRNQPQHF.